This passage covers 5 T cell receptor beta chains from one sample sequenced in a study of CD8 T cells in Susac syndrome. It was with random hexamers that about 0.45 to 1 ug RNA was reverse transcribed. TCRdb processed the immunoSEQ multiplex PCR reads anew with MiXCR; each CDR3 protein has one entry. Of about 140,000 distinct CDR3 sequences in the sample, roughly 96% are singletons; the top ten hold 0.095% to 0.14%. Sequencing input: CD4+ T cells from PBMCs. Receptors originate from a human donor with multiple sclerosis.

The chain recombines TRBV20-1 with TRBJ1-6; 10 bases are a match to TRBD1. Unmatched junction bases numbered 6, after V lost 8 bases and J lost 5 bases. The CDR3 totals 14 residues. CDR1 and CDR2 from the germline V gene are DFQATT and SNEGSKA (reference sequence). The chain's CDR3 is CSPHDRGHNSPLHF. The CDR3 DNA reads as TGCAGTCCCCACGACAGGGGGCATAATTCACCCCTCCACTTT.

This clonotype was seen a few times. The J gene is TRBJ2-7, the V gene TRBV6-2 or TRBV6-3, with unresolved D. V gave up 5 bases and J gave up 4 bases, with 9 bases separating them. Germline values: CDR1 MNHEY, CDR2 SVGEGT. This CDR3 region has 12 residues. CDR3 in amino acids: CASSALTYEQYF. DNA of the CDR3: TGTGCCAGCAGTGCCCTGACTTACGAGCAGTACTTC.

V and J are TRBV28 and TRBJ2-3, with 7 bases aligning to TRBD2. The length of the CDR3 is 12 residues. CDR1 is MDHEN and CDR2 is SYDVKM in the germline V gene. V shed 5 bases and J 7 bases; nucleotides not matched to a gene: 3. In DNA, the CDR3 is TGTGCCAGCAGTACACTAGCGAATACGCAGTATTTT. This encodes CASSTLANTQYF.

The chain links TRBV6-5 to TRBJ2-7, with a weak D call TRBD1 (6 bases). The V gene lost 6 bases and the J gene lost 9 bases, with 18 bases spanning the gap. The CDR3 totals 13 residues. The germline V gene has CDR1 MNHEY and CDR2 SVGAGI. CDR3 in DNA: TGTGCCAGCAGAGAGTCACAGGGCTTCGGGCAGTACTTC. It yields the protein CASRESQGFGQYF.

The rearrangement uses TRBV3-1 and TRBJ2-7; D perhaps matches TRBD2 (6 bases). Trimming removed 10 bases at V and 2 bases at J, with 15 bases between. The CDR3 spans 13 residues. CDR1 LGHDT and CDR2 YNNKEL come from the germline V gene (reference sequence). The CDR3 sequence is CATTRIAAYEQYF. CDR3 sequence (DNA): TGTGCCACCACGCGGATAGCGGCCTACGAGCAGTACTTC.